The source of this T cell receptor (beta chain) is a study of blood T cell repertoires in COVID-19. Looking at the study overall: Some COVID-19 samples were acute and others convalescent; all came from the United States, Italy and Spain. Nucleic acid was either cDNA or gDNA, and it came from T cells, B-cell-depleted T cells, or PBMCs.

Clones were read by immunoSEQ multiplex PCR, and TCRdb kept only the in-frame ones, dropping some. The top ten hold 7.2% of the sample, which has some 150,000 clones, roughly 88% seen once. Germline V gene data show CDR1 as SEHNR and CDR2 as FQNEAQ (reference sequence). V was cut by 5 bases and J by 0 bases, with 11 bases left in between. This CDR3 region has 16 residues. Sequencing was performed on peripheral blood. The chain joins TRBV7-9 to TRBJ1-6, with D perhaps matching TRBD1 (6 bases). This TCR was sampled from a woman aged 50 to 60 in a cohort sampled during active or convalescent COVID-19. The CDR3 spells CASSPSTGSYNSPLHF. The CDR3 DNA reads TGTGCCAGCAGCCCCTCGACAGGCTCCTATAATTCACCCCTCCACTTT.